This T cell receptor beta chain was captured by sequencing in a study of CD8+CD57+ T cells in acquired aplastic anemia. Study background: An average of 3.2 ug of DNA was obtained from sorted CD4+ and CD8+ cells.

A word on this clonotype: Its specificity is unknown. Since a much larger clone is just one base distant, this may be a read error.

CDR3 and TCR beta VDJ profiling relied on a genomic DNA template. TCRdb reprocessed the reads with MiXCR, giving one entry per CDR3 protein. Of around 150,000 distinct CDR3 sequences listed, approximately 41% are singletons. Overall study results and limits: It was found that fewer than 35 CD8+ CDR3 sequences were shared between patients and controls.

The CDR3 runs 15 residues. CDR1 is SSHAT, CDR2 FNYEAQ, per germline (reference sequence). The material sequenced was sorted CD4+, CD8+, or CD8+CD57+ T cells (not recorded which) from PBMCs. The chain joins TRBV7-7 to TRBJ2-5, with D maybe TRBD2 (5 bases). The sequence derives from a human donor in good health, serving as a control. The CDR3 bases are TGTGCCAACAGCTTAGAAGGATCTAAAAGCGGGACCCAGTACTTC. Protein: CANSLEGSKSGTQYF.